The sequence of this T cell receptor beta chain was determined in a study of cytomegalovirus exposure and HLA in healthy donors. Overall study results and limits: Association of a missense DCLRE1C variant with TCR beta V- and J-gene trimming was reported in a later analysis. In most subjects, TCR beta sequences reportedly gave accurate predictions of HLA-A and HLA-B alleles.

The PCR employed 60 Vbeta primers together with 13 Jbeta primers. Sequencing used immunoSEQ multiplex PCR; TCRdb keeps in-frame clones, though not all of them. The sample contains roughly 100,000 clones, roughly 80% of which appear only once. V was shortened by 8 bases and J by 4 bases, with 18 bases between the two germline ends. CDR3 length equals 16 residues. Germline loops: CDR1 SNHLY, CDR2 FYNNEI. A note on this clone: Its antigen remains unknown.

The chain couples TRBV2 to TRBJ2-6, with D tentatively TRBD2 (5 bases). This TCR derives from a female donor in good health and CMV-seropositive. The specimen was PBMCs. For the CDR3, the DNA is TGTGCCAGCTCGAACACGGGGTCGTTAGGGGCCAACGTCCTGACTTTC. Translating gives CASSNTGSLGANVLTF.